This TCR beta chain was documented in a study of blood T cell repertoires in COVID-19. Generated by immunoSEQ multiplex PCR, the TCRdb table keeps only in-frame clones and is missing some. The profile shows tens of thousands of clones, roughly 80% of them singletons. This CDR3 is 15 amino acids long. V lost 8 bases to trimming and J lost 0 bases; unmatched junction nucleotides: 11. In germline, CDR1 is GTSNPN, CDR2 SVGIG (reference sequence). The sample taken for sequencing was peripheral blood. The chain couples TRBV30 to TRBJ1-2, with 8 bases fitting TRBD1. This receptor was taken from a woman aged 55 to 70 with acute or convalescent COVID-19. The CDR3 here is CALSQGDRSNYGYTF. The CDR3 DNA is TGTGCCCTTTCGCAGGGGGACAGGTCTAACTATGGCTACACCTTC.